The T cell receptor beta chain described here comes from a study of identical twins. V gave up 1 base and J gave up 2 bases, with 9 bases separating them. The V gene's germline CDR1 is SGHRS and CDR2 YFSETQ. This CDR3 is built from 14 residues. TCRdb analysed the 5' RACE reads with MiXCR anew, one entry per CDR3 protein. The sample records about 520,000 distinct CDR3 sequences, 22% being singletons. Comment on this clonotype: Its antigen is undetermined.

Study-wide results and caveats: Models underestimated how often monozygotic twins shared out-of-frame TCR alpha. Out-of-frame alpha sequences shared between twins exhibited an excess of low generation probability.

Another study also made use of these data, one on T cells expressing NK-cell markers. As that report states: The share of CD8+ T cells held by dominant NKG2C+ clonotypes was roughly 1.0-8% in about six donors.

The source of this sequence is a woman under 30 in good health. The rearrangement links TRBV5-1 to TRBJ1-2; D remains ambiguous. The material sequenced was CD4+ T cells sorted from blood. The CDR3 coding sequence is TGCGCCAGCAGCTTGCTCAGACTCAACTATGGCTACACCTTC. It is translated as CASSLLRLNYGYTF. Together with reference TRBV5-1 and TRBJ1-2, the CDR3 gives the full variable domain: KAGVTQTPRYLIKTRGQQVTLSCSPISGHRSVSWYQQTPGQGLQFLFEYFSETQRNKGNFPGRFSGRQFSNSRSEMNVSTLELGDSALYLCASSLLRLNYGYTFGSGTRLTVV.